This T cell receptor (beta chain) was captured by sequencing in a study of cytomegalovirus exposure and HLA in healthy donors. A multiplex PCR was run with 60 Vbeta primers and 13 Jbeta primers. Study processing details: About 80 million unique TCR beta chains, roughly 11 million of them shared, were counted by a later analysis. TCRdb keeps only in-frame clones here, not all; method: immunoSEQ multiplex PCR. D and trimming were read from the DNA, whereas the V and J calls and clone size are those reported in that table. The table includes tens of thousands of clones, roughly 70% detected once. The donors, nominally healthy at sampling, likely had unrecorded immune exposures. Study-wide findings and caveats: Earlier analysis found most TCR beta V segments productive about 90% or about 30% of the time. Associated with HLA alleles at 0.05 false discovery rate in a later analysis were around 17,000 TCR beta sequences.

With respect to this clone: Its target is unknown.

The specimen sequenced was PBMCs. The receptor was isolated from a man in his sixties in good health and CMV-seropositive.

CDR3 DNA: TGCGCCAGCAGCTTACAGGGGGCGAGCCTCAATGAGCAGTTCTTC. Protein: CASSLQGASLNEQFF. The rearrangement links TRBV5-1 to TRBJ2-1; 9 nucleotides line up with TRBD1. This CDR3 comprises 15 residues. The junction had 6 bases not matched to a gene; V was cut back by 2 bases and J by 6 bases. Germline V gene lookup returns CDR1 SGHRS and CDR2 YFSETQ.